What follows are 20 T cell receptor beta chains derived from one specimen sequenced in a study of control samples from healthy donors and cancer patients. Assay used: immunoSEQ multiplex PCR; TCRdb lists only in-frame clones, some missing. Of approximately 150,000 clones listed, about 89% are singletons. Input material: blood. The receptor set was obtained from a man younger than 45 in good health.

V and J are TRBV30 and TRBJ1-1; D remains ambiguous. The CDR3 has 11 amino acids. Germline loops: CDR1 GTSNPN, CDR2 SVGIG (reference sequence). Deletions cut 0 bases from V and 4 bases from J, with 3 bases between. Written as DNA, the CDR3 is TGTGCCTGGAGTGTACTCACTGAAGCTTTCTTT. Translating it yields CAWSVLTEAFF.

The rearrangement uses TRBV9 and TRBJ1-2; D is possibly TRBD1 (6 bases). Between the trimmed V and J ends, which lost 3 bases and 2 bases, there was a span of 14 bases. CDR3 length equals 15 residues. The germline V gene encodes CDR1 SGDLS and CDR2 YYNGEE. The CDR3 loop reads CASSAYREPNYGYTF. The CDR3 DNA is TGTGCCAGCAGCGCCTACAGGGAACCCAACTATGGCTACACCTTC.

The chain couples TRBV7-8 to TRBJ1-2, with a tentative D call TRBD1 (5 bases). V was pared by 0 bases and J by 4 bases, with 6 bases between. The CDR3 spans 13 residues. CDR1 SGHVS and CDR2 FQNEAQ come from the germline V gene. The CDR3 region is CASSLAGTYGYTF. CDR3 DNA sequence: TGTGCCAGCAGCTTAGCAGGGACCTATGGCTACACCTTC.

The chain is built from TRBV5-4 and TRBJ2-2; 10 nucleotides match TRBD2. CDR3 length: 17 residues. The V and J ends lost 4 bases and 7 bases, in that order; junction bases with no gene match: 13. The germline gives CDR1 SGHNT, CDR2 YYREEE (reference sequence). DNA of the CDR3: TGTGCCAGCAGCCCCGGAGGTAGCGGGAGGCGTGACGGGGAGCTGTTTTTT. Protein: CASSPGGSGRRDGELFF. Full variable domain (missing parts from reference TRBV5-4 and TRBJ2-2): ETGVTQSPTHLIKTRGQQVTLRCSSQSGHNTVSWYQQALGQGPQFIFQYYREEENGRGNFPPRFSGLQFPNYSSELNVNALELDDSALYLCASSPGGSGRRDGELFFGEGSRLTVL.

Note on this clone: One end of the junction does not line up with germline, which may come from a read error. V gene TRBV5-1 combines with J gene TRBJ2-6, with D maybe TRBD1 (6 bases). The germline V gene encodes CDR1 SGHRS and CDR2 YFSETQ. This CDR3 has 17 residues. The DNA of the CDR3 is TGCGCCAGCAGCGCACAGGGTGGCCTTGGTGGGGTCAACGTCCTGACTTTC. Its protein is CASSAQGGLGGVNVLTF.

The rearrangement joins TRBV27 to TRBJ1-5; D perhaps matches TRBD1 (5 bases). The CDR3 extends over 14 amino acids. Germline V CDR1 and CDR2: MNHEY, SMNVEV (reference sequence). Trimming removed 5 bases at V and 5 bases at J, with 13 bases between. CDR3 coding DNA: TGTGCCAGCAGTCCCCAGGGTGAGGATCAGCCCCAGCATTTT. It is translated as CASSPQGEDQPQHF.

The CDR3 coding sequence is TGCGCCAGCAGCCTGACTAGCGGGAGGTTTGGCGAGCAGTACTTC. Translated, it gives CASSLTSGRFGEQYF. The gene calls are TRBV4-1 and TRBJ2-7, with 13 bases identical to TRBD2. The CDR3 length is 15 residues. In germline, CDR1 is MGHRA, CDR2 YSYEKL. The J segment lost 6 bases and the V segment lost 4 bases, leaving 6 bases of the junction unmatched.

The V call is TRBV7-9, the J call TRBJ2-7, with TRBD2 identical over 12 bases. V was clipped by 6 bases and J by 2 bases; unmatched bases: 11. This CDR3 contains 17 residues. CDR1 is SEHNR, CDR2 FQNEAQ, per germline (reference sequence). This CDR3 is CASSSPKTSGRTYEQYF. The DNA for the CDR3 is TGTGCCAGCAGTTCTCCAAAGACTAGCGGGAGAACCTACGAGCAGTACTTC.

The chain links TRBV2 to TRBJ2-3, with 9 nucleotides matching TRBD2. Germline V gives CDR1 SNHLY, CDR2 FYNNEI. The CDR3 covers 15 residues. V shed 8 bases and J 2 bases; nucleotides not matched to a gene: 8. CDR3 coding DNA: TGTGCCAGCGATCGCGGGGGGGACTACACAGATACGCAGTATTTT. Amino acid sequence: CASDRGGDYTDTQYF.

The rearrangement links TRBV7-9 to TRBJ1-6; D might be TRBD1 (5 bases). Trimming pared 5 bases from V and 7 bases from J, leaving 18 bases between. The CDR3 runs to 16 residues. Germline-derived CDR1 and CDR2 are SEHNR and FQNEAQ (reference sequence). CDR3 bases: TGTGCCAGCAGCCCCAGATCAGGGCGCGCAAATTCACCCCTCCACTTT. It encodes CASSPRSGRANSPLHF.

This clone was seen ten or more times. This chain uses TRBV6-4 with TRBJ1-1; D not resolved. Between the trimmed V and J ends, which lost 0 bases and 2 bases, there was a span of 4 bases. The CDR3 length is 13 residues. CDR1 MRHNA and CDR2 SNTAGT come from the germline V gene. The CDR3 is CASSDSTNTEAFF. The CDR3 DNA reads as TGTGCCAGCAGTGACTCGACAAACACTGAAGCTTTCTTT.

The chain couples TRBV7-2 to TRBJ2-5; D is uncertain. The CDR3 contains 13 residues. Between the trimmed V and J ends, which lost 5 bases and 5 bases, there was a span of 12 bases. CDR1 SGHTA and CDR2 FQGNSA come from the germline V gene. CDR3 sequence: CASSPLGPETQYF. The CDR3, as DNA: TGTGCCAGCAGCCCTCTCGGCCCTGAGACCCAGTACTTC.

The CDR3 spells CASSFPGVEQYF. CDR3 in DNA: TGTGCCAGCAGCTTCCCAGGGGTCGAGCAGTACTTC. The rearrangement links TRBV11-3 to TRBJ2-7; D perhaps matches TRBD1 (6 bases). From germline, CDR1 is SGHNT and CDR2 YENEEA. V lost 3 bases and J 6 bases, leaving 9 bases between the germline ends. This CDR3 has 12 amino acids.

The rearrangement joins TRBV21-1 to TRBJ1-1. TRBV21-1 constitutes a pseudogene. The CDR3 covers 12 residues. The CDR3 is CASSKDNTEAFF. DNA for the CDR3: TGTGCCAGCAGCAAGGACAACACTGAAGCTTTCTTT.

The CDR3 nucleotides read TGTGCCAGCAGCGTAGCCTACCCTACTACAGGGTCATATGGCTACACCTTC. Translating it yields CASSVAYPTTGSYGYTF. The chain joins TRBV9 to TRBJ1-2; possible D gene TRBD1, 6 bases. The CDR3 has 17 residues. CDR1 is SGDLS and CDR2 is YYNGEE in the germline V gene. The V gene lost 0 bases and the J gene lost 5 bases, with 20 bases spanning the gap. The full variable domain, in which reference TRBV9 and TRBJ1-2 provide the parts outside the CDR3, is DSGVTQTPKHLITATGQRVTLRCSPRSGDLSVYWYQQSLDQGLQFLIQYYNGEERAKGNILERFSAQQFPDLHSELNLSSLELGDSALYFCASSVAYPTTGSYGYTFGSGTRLTVV.

The chain carries TRBV7-3 and TRBJ2-1; weak D call: TRBD2 (6 bases). V lost 2 bases and J 1 base, leaving 9 bases between the germline ends. Germline loops: CDR1 SGHTA, CDR2 FQGTGA. There are 15 residues in the CDR3. In nucleotides, the CDR3 is TGTGCCAGCAGCTTACGGGGGAGTTCCTACAATGAGCAGTTCTTC. Amino acids: CASSLRGSSYNEQFF.

The chain couples TRBV11-1 to TRBJ2-7; 9 nucleotides line up with TRBD2. Germline lookup yields CDR1 SGHAT and CDR2 FQDESV (reference sequence). V lost 6 bases to trimming and J lost 10 bases; unmatched junction nucleotides: 10. This CDR3 is 13 amino acids long. The CDR3 reads CASRAPGTSLQYF. CDR3 nucleotide sequence: TGTGCCAGCAGAGCCCCCGGGACTAGCCTCCAGTACTTC.

V usage is TRBV10-3 and J usage is TRBJ2-5; 7 nucleotides align to TRBD1. This CDR3 is 13 amino acids long. CDR1 and CDR2 (germline): ENHRY, SYGVKD. V was pared by 5 bases and J by 3 bases, with 3 bases of the junction left unmatched. This CDR3 is CAISPTGEETQYF. The CDR3 DNA is TGTGCCATCAGTCCAACAGGGGAAGAGACCCAGTACTTC.

This chain joins TRBV4-3 and TRBJ1-4, with a weak D call TRBD1 (5 bases). The CDR3 runs 17 residues. The germline V gene has CDR1 LGHNA and CDR2 YSLEER. The ends were cut back, 4 bases at V and 1 base at J, with 16 bases in the middle. The CDR3 DNA reads as TGCGCCAGCAGCCCGAAGAAGGGGCAGGGAACTAATGAAAAACTGTTTTTT. Protein sequence: CASSPKKGQGTNEKLFF.

This clone has more than one count but fewer than ten. The gene calls are TRBV3-1 (or the pseudogene TRBV3-2) and TRBJ1-1; 10 bases are shared with TRBD1. V lost 2 bases and J lost 12; bases outside the gene matches: 3. Germline values: CDR1 LGHDT, CDR2 YNNKEL (reference sequence). This CDR3 has 12 amino acids. In DNA form, the CDR3 reads TGTGCCAGCAGCCAACGACAGGGGGCGACTTTCTTT. Amino acids: CASSQRQGATFF.